Each of the 29 T cell receptor beta chains below was sequenced from the same sample in a study of blood T cell repertoires in COVID-19. Method: immunoSEQ multiplex PCR; TCRdb's copy keeps in-frame clones and lacks some. This sample has tens of thousands of clones, with roughly 90% found just once. Sequenced material: peripheral blood. Receptors were obtained from a human donor with active COVID-19. The donor label of this sample is uncertain.

V usage is TRBV11-1 and J usage is TRBJ1-1; a weak D match, TRBD1 (5 bases). Germline CDR1 is SGHAT and CDR2 is FQDESV (reference sequence). The CDR3 covers 14 residues. Trimming left V 5 bases short and J 3 bases short, with 13 bases between. The DNA of the CDR3 is TGTGCCAGCAGCGTAGGGGTGAGGGACACTGAAGCTTTCTTT. It codes for CASSVGVRDTEAFF.

The rearrangement uses TRBV5-4 and TRBJ2-7, with D possibly matching TRBD1 (6 bases). The CDR3 consists of 15 residues. Germline V gives CDR1 SGHNT, CDR2 YYREEE (reference sequence). Trimming left V 1 base short and J 3 bases short, with 14 bases between. CDR3 in DNA: TGTGCCAGCAGCTTGACAGGGCGAGGGCTCTACGAGCAGTACTTC. Protein product: CASSLTGRGLYEQYF.

The chain is built from TRBV4-3 and TRBJ2-5; 10 nucleotides line up with TRBD2. With 0 bases clipped from V and 2 bases from J, the junction kept 6 bases outside the gene matches. The V gene's germline CDR1 is LGHNA and CDR2 YSLEER. This CDR3 contains 17 residues. The CDR3 nucleotides are TGCGCCAGCAGCCAAGATCCCAGCGGGGGGGGTCAAGAGACCCAGTACTTC. Translating it yields CASSQDPSGGGQETQYF.

The genes are TRBV9 and TRBJ1-6; a weak D match, TRBD1 (5 bases). The length of the CDR3 is 14 residues. V lost 2 bases and J lost 7, with 10 bases in between. Germline V gene data show CDR1 as SGDLS and CDR2 as YYNGEE. CDR3 sequence (DNA): TGTGCCAGCAGCGTGCAGGGAGGCAATTCACCCCTCCACTTT. Translation: CASSVQGGNSPLHF.

CDR3 protein: CASRSGQGLVRYGYTF. Here the CDR3 DNA reads TGTGCCAGCAGGTCCGGACAGGGCCTTGTTCGGTATGGCTACACCTTC. V is TRBV11-1 and J is TRBJ1-2; 8 nucleotides agree with TRBD1. The germline CDR1 and CDR2 sequences are SGHAT and FQDESV (reference sequence). V was clipped by 6 bases and J by 5 bases; unmatched bases: 14. This CDR3 is 16 amino acids long.

The rearrangement joins TRBV19 to TRBJ1-2, with unresolved D. Germline CDR1 LNHDA, CDR2 SQIVND (reference sequence). With 4 bases removed from V and 5 bases from J, the gap between germline ends came to 17 bases. This CDR3 spans 15 amino acids. The CDR3 DNA reads TGTGCCAGTAGTACCACGACCGGGTCGGGTTATGGCTACACCTTC. This encodes CASSTTTGSGYGYTF. The full variable domain, its missing parts supplied by reference TRBV19 and TRBJ1-2, is DGGITQSPKYLFRKEGQNVTLSCEQNLNHDAMYWYRQDPGQGLRLIYYSQIVNDFQKGDIAEGYSVSREKKESFPLTVTSAQKNPTAFYLCASSTTTGSGYGYTFGSGTRLTVV.

This clone has a single count. This chain joins TRBV28 and TRBJ1-6; 7 nucleotides agree with TRBD1. The V gene end was trimmed by 4 bases and the J gene end by 4 bases; junction bases not matched to a gene: 13. The V gene's germline CDR1 is MDHEN and CDR2 SYDVKM. The CDR3 runs 18 residues. The CDR3 bases are TGTGCCAGCAGTTCCACAGGGGATCCTTCAAGTTATAATTCACCCCTCCACTTT. It is translated as CASSSTGDPSSYNSPLHF.

This rearrangement joins TRBV18 to TRBJ1-1, with D possibly TRBD1 on 5 matching bases. The germline V and J ends were trimmed by 5 bases and 0 bases, with 10 bases remaining between them. The CDR3 runs 14 residues. CDR1 and CDR2 from the germline V gene are KGHSH and LQKENI. CDR3: CASSAQTVNTEAFF. The CDR3 nucleotides read TGTGCCAGCTCAGCCCAGACAGTGAACACTGAAGCTTTCTTT. Full variable domain (remainder filled in from reference TRBV18 and TRBJ1-1): NAGVMQNPRHLVRRRGQEARLRCSPMKGHSHVYWYRQLPEEGLKFMVYLQKENIIDESGMPKERFSAEFPKEGPSILRIQQVVRGDSAAYFCASSAQTVNTEAFFGQGTRLTVV.

The J gene is TRBJ1-2, the V gene TRBV25-1; 7 bases fit TRBD1. Germline-derived CDR1 and CDR2 are MGHDK and SYGVNS. Losses at the gene ends were 7 bases for V and 4 bases for J; bases not matched to a gene: 9. The CDR3 contains 14 residues. The CDR3 DNA reads TGTGCCAGCACTACAGGGGAGCTGGGCTATGGCTACACCTTC. It yields the protein CASTTGELGYGYTF.

The V call is TRBV5-1, the J call TRBJ1-6, with a possible D match to TRBD1 (5 bases). Deletions cut 3 bases from V and 5 bases from J, with 15 bases between. This CDR3 has 16 amino acids. CDR1 and CDR2 from the germline V gene are SGHRS and YFSETQ. The CDR3 nucleotides read TGCGCCAGCAGCTCCGGCGGGACCTTGGATAATTCACCCCTCCACTTT. It translates to CASSSGGTLDNSPLHF.

The chain is built from TRBV2 and TRBJ2-1, with a possible D match to TRBD1 (6 bases). The germline gives CDR1 SNHLY, CDR2 FYNNEI. Trimming cost V 5 bases and J 4 bases, with 15 bases left between them. The CDR3 loop spans 15 amino acids. In DNA, the CDR3 is TGTGCCAGCAGTAAACAGGGTTTTGTTTACAATGAGCAGTTCTTC. The encoded protein is CASSKQGFVYNEQFF.

The V and J genes are TRBV9 and TRBJ2-1, with 7 bases matching TRBD2. The CDR3 length is 14 residues. J was trimmed by 5 bases and V by 1 base; bases with no gene match: 3. Germline CDR1 is SGDLS and CDR2 is YYNGEE. CDR3 sequence reads: CASSVLAENNEQFF. The DNA of the CDR3 is TGTGCCAGCAGCGTACTAGCGGAAAACAATGAGCAGTTCTTC.

The genes are TRBV12-3 or TRBV12-4 and TRBJ2-3; D is unclear. CDR3 size: 12 residues. The V and J ends lost 6 bases and 0 bases respectively, with 4 bases between them. The CDR3 nucleotides are TGTGCCAGCAGAACTAGCACAGATACGCAGTATTTT. Protein product: CASRTSTDTQYF.

The gene calls are TRBV6-1 and TRBJ2-7; D possibly corresponds to TRBD1 (6 bases). Germline-derived CDR1 and CDR2 are MNHNS and SASEGT. V was clipped by 2 bases and J by 0 bases, with 17 bases between them. The CDR3 length is 17 residues. DNA of the CDR3: TGTGCCAGCAGTGAACGGGCAGGGGCAGGTAGCTCCTACGAGCAGTACTTC. Its translation is CASSERAGAGSSYEQYF.

The rearrangement uses TRBV7-2 and TRBJ2-2; 10 bases match TRBD2. Trimming removed 1 base from V and 7 bases from J; junction bases left unmatched: 6. This CDR3 region has 16 residues. CDR1 and CDR2 from the germline V gene are SGHTA and FQGNSA. Here the CDR3 DNA reads TGTGCCAGCAGCTTAGTTACAGCGGGGGGGATCGGGGAGCTGTTTTTT. Protein product: CASSLVTAGGIGELFF.

This sequence joins TRBV9 and TRBJ2-7; tentatively, D is TRBD2 (5 bases). The CDR3 is 13 residues long. Germline values: CDR1 SGDLS, CDR2 YYNGEE. V lost 3 bases, J lost 4 bases, and 11 bases lay in between. The CDR3 reads CASSASDYYEQYF. In nucleotides, the CDR3 is TGTGCCAGCAGCGCATCCGACTATTACGAGCAGTACTTC.

The J gene is TRBJ2-7, the V gene TRBV7-9; D is undetermined. The V end lost 2 bases, the J end lost 2 bases, and 7 bases lay between the germline ends. The germline gives CDR1 SEHNR, CDR2 FQNEAQ (reference sequence). This CDR3 comprises 13 residues. CDR3: CASSLLQTYEQYF. The CDR3 coding sequence is TGTGCCAGCAGCTTACTACAGACCTACGAGCAGTACTTC.

The rearrangement links TRBV27 to TRBJ1-2; 9 positions match TRBD1. The CDR3 consists of 16 residues. The germline gives CDR1 MNHEY, CDR2 SMNVEV (reference sequence). The V gene end was trimmed by 4 bases and the J gene end by 3 bases; junction bases not matched to a gene: 9. The CDR3 protein is CASSSLITGGDYGYTF. In DNA, the CDR3 is TGTGCCAGCAGTTCCTTAATCACAGGGGGCGACTATGGCTACACCTTC.

V gene TRBV7-8 combines with J gene TRBJ1-2; possibly TRBD1 for D (5 bases). Germline V gene data show CDR1 as SGHVS and CDR2 as FQNEAQ. V lost 3 bases and J 1 base, leaving 15 bases between the germline ends. The CDR3 loop spans 16 amino acids. In DNA, the CDR3 is TGTGCCAGCAGCTTGAGTCTCGGGGGGGGTAACTATGGCTACACCTTC. This gives the protein CASSLSLGGGNYGYTF.

This rearrangement joins TRBV2 to TRBJ2-3, with 8 bases that match TRBD2. This CDR3 has 15 amino acids. V trimming: 6 bases; J trimming: 4 bases; junction bases outside the gene matches: 9. CDR1 SNHLY and CDR2 FYNNEI come from the germline V gene. CDR3 sequence reads: CASSLADSGADTQYF. The CDR3 DNA reads as TGTGCCAGCAGCCTGGCTGATAGCGGGGCAGATACGCAGTATTTT.

This chain links TRBV18 with TRBJ1-1; D may be TRBD1 (5 bases). The CDR3 totals 17 residues. Germline-derived CDR1 and CDR2 are KGHSH and LQKENI. Trimming pared 4 bases from V and 0 bases from J, leaving 18 bases between. The CDR3: CASSLTGLYLMNTEAFF. For the CDR3, the DNA is TGTGCCAGCTCACTAACGGGACTTTACCTCATGAACACTGAAGCTTTCTTT. The full variable domain, its missing parts supplied by reference TRBV18 and TRBJ1-1, is NAGVMQNPRHLVRRRGQEARLRCSPMKGHSHVYWYRQLPEEGLKFMVYLQKENIIDESGMPKERFSAEFPKEGPSILRIQQVVRGDSAAYFCASSLTGLYLMNTEAFFGQGTRLTVV.

The chain recombines TRBV7-2 with TRBJ2-2; tentative D call: TRBD1 (5 bases). The CDR3 totals 15 residues. Germline assignment: CDR1 SGHTA and CDR2 FQGNSA. V was pared by 5 bases and J by 7 bases, with 17 bases between. CDR3 coding DNA: TGTGCCAGCAGCGATTATACCCTCCAGGGCGGGGAGCTGTTTTTT. It encodes CASSDYTLQGGELFF.

The CDR3 here is CASSRRLAGGGDTQYF. DNA for the CDR3: TGCGCCAGCAGCCGGAGACTAGCGGGGGGCGGGGATACGCAGTATTTT. This chain uses TRBV5-1 with TRBJ2-3, with 13 bases that match TRBD2. Losses at the gene ends were 4 bases for V and 6 bases for J; bases not matched to a gene: 8. The CDR3 is 16 amino acids. CDR1 SGHRS and CDR2 YFSETQ come from the germline V gene.

The chain combines TRBV6-2 or TRBV6-3 with TRBJ1-4, with a possible D match to TRBD1 (6 bases). The V gene lost 0 bases and the J gene lost 6 bases, with 8 bases spanning the gap. Germline V gives CDR1 MNHEY, CDR2 SVGEGT. The CDR3 contains 14 residues. The CDR3 DNA reads TGTGCCAGCAGTTACTCCGAGGGGGATGAAAAACTGTTTTTT. This encodes CASSYSEGDEKLFF.

This clone was counted once. The rearrangement joins TRBV9 to TRBJ2-1; 16 nucleotides align to TRBD2. Germline V gene data show CDR1 as SGDLS and CDR2 as YYNGEE. This CDR3 is 17 amino acids long. V lost 4 bases to trimming and J lost 8 bases; unmatched junction nucleotides: 9. This CDR3 reads CASSLLGTSGGAHEQFF. CDR3 DNA sequence: TGTGCCAGCAGCCTACTGGGGACTAGCGGGGGGGCCCATGAGCAGTTCTTC.

CDR3 sequence: CASSLMTGFRDEQFF. CDR3 coding DNA: TGTGCCAGCAGCTTAATGACAGGTTTTAGGGATGAGCAGTTCTTC. The J gene is TRBJ2-1, the V gene TRBV5-6; weak D call: TRBD1 (6 bases). This CDR3 is built from 15 residues. From germline, CDR1 is SGHDT and CDR2 YYEEEE. V lost 2 bases and J lost 8, with 17 bases in between. Looking up the rest from reference TRBV5-6 and TRBJ2-1 gives the full variable domain: DAGVTQSPTHLIKTRGQQVTLRCSPKSGHDTVSWYQQALGQGPQFIFQYYEEEERQRGNFPDRFSGHQFPNYSSELNVNALLLGDSALYLCASSLMTGFRDEQFFGPGTRLTVL.

The rearrangement joins TRBV1 to TRBJ2-3; the table assigns TRBD2, which was not confirmed against the DNA. TRBV1 is a pseudogene segment. There are 20 residues in the CDR3. This CDR3 reads CTSSHRPGLAGGCGTDTQYF. The CDR3 bases are TGCACCAGCAGCCATAGACCCGGACTAGCGGGGGGGTGTGGTACAGATACGCAGTATTTT.

The chain combines TRBV18 with TRBJ1-3, with unresolved D. The CDR3 is made up of 16 amino acids. The V end lost 2 bases, the J end lost 0 bases, and 11 bases lay between the germline ends. Germline V gene data show CDR1 as KGHSH and CDR2 as LQKENI. The CDR3 coding sequence is TGTGCCAGCTCACCAAACACGGGTTCCTCTGGAAACACCATATATTTT. It codes for CASSPNTGSSGNTIYF.

The CDR3 reads CAISPQGLMNNEQFF. CDR3 sequence (DNA): TGTGCCATCAGTCCCCAGGGACTGATGAACAATGAGCAGTTCTTC. The chain carries TRBV10-3 and TRBJ2-1; TRBD2 might be the D (6 bases). V was pared by 5 bases and J by 5 bases, with 16 bases between. Germline V CDR1 and CDR2: ENHRY, SYGVKD. The CDR3 covers 15 residues.